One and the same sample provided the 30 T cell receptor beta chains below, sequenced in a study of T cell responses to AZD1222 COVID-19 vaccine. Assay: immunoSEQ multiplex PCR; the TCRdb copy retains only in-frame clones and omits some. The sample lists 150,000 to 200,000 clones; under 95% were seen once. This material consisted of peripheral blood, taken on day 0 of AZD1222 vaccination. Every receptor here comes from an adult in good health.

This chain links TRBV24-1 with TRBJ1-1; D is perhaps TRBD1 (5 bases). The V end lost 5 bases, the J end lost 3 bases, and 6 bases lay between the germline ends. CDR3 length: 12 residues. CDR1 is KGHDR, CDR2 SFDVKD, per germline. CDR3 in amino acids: CATSVGDTEAFF. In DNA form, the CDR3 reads TGTGCCACCAGTGTAGGGGACACTGAAGCTTTCTTT.

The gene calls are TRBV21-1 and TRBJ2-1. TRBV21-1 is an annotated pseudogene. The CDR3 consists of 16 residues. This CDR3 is CASSKEGTCYYNEQFF. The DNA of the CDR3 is TGTGCCAGCAGCAAAGAGGGCACCTGCTATTACAATGAGCAGTTCTTC.

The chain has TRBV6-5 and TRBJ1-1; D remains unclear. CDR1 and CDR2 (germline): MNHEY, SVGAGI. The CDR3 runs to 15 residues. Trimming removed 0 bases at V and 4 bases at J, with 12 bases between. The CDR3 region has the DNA TGTGCCAGCAGTTACTCGGAGACCGGGAGCACTGAAGCTTTCTTT. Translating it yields CASSYSETGSTEAFF.

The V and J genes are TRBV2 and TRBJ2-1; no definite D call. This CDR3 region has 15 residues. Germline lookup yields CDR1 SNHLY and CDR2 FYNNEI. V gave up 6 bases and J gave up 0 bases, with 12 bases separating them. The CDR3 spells CASRGSESSYNEQFF. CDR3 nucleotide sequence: TGTGCCAGCAGGGGAAGCGAGAGCTCCTACAATGAGCAGTTCTTC.

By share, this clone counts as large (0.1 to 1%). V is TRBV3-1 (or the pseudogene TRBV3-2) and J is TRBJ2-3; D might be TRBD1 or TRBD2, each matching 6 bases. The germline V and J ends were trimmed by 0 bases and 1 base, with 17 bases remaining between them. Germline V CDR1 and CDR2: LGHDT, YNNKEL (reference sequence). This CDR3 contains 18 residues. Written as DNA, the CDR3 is TGTGCCAGCAGCCAAGATTTTCCGGGGGCTAGCGGCACAGATACGCAGTATTTT. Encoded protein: CASSQDFPGASGTDTQYF.

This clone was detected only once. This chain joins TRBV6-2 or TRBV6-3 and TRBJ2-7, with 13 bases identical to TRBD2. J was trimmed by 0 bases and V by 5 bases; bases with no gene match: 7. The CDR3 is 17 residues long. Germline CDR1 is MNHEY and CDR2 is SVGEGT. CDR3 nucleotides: TGTGCCAGCAGTCGGGGACTAGCGGGACCTAACTCCTACGAGCAGTACTTC. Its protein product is CASSRGLAGPNSYEQYF.

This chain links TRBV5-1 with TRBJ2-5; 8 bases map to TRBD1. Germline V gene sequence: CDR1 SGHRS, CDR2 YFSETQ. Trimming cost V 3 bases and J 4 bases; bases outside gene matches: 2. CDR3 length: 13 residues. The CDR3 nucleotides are TGCGCCAGCAGCTCGACAGGGGCAGAGACCCAGTACTTC. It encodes CASSSTGAETQYF.

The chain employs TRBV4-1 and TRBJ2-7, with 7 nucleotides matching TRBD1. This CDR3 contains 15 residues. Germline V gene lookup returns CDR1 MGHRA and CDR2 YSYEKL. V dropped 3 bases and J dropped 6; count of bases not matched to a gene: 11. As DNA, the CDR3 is TGCGCCAGCAGCCATAACCCCGGAAGGGGGCGCGAGCAGTACTTC. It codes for CASSHNPGRGREQYF.

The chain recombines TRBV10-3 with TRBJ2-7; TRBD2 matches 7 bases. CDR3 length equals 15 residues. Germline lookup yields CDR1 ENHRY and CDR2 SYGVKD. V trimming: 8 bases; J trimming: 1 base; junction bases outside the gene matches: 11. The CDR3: CAIDMGVGGSYEQYF. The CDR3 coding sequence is TGTGCCATCGACATGGGGGTGGGAGGGTCCTACGAGCAGTACTTC.

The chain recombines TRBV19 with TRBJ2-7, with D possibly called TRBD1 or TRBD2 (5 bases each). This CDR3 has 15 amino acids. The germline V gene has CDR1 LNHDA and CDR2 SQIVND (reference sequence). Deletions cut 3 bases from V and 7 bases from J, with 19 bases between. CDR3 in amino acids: CASSMRWGPPWEQYF. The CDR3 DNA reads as TGTGCCAGTAGTATGCGGTGGGGACCGCCCTGGGAGCAGTACTTC.

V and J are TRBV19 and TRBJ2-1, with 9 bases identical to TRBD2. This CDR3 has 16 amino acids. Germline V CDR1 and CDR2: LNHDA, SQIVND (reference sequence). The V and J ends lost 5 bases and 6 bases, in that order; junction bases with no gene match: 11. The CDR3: CASSPPGAGGPNEQFF. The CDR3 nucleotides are TGTGCCAGTAGTCCCCCTGGAGCGGGAGGCCCCAATGAGCAGTTCTTC.

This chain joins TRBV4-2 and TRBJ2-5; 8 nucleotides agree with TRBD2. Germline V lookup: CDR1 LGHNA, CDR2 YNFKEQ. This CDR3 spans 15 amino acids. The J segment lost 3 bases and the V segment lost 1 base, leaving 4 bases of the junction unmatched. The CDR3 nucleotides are TGTGCCAGCAGCCAAGGGACTAGCAGTGAAGAGACCCAGTACTTC. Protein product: CASSQGTSSEETQYF.

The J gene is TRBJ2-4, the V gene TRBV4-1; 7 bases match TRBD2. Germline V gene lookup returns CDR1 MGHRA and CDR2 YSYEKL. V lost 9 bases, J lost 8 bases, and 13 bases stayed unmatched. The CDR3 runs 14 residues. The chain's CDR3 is CASRPVGGPDIQYF. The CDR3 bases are TGCGCCAGTCGGCCGGTGGGAGGGCCGGACATTCAGTACTTC.

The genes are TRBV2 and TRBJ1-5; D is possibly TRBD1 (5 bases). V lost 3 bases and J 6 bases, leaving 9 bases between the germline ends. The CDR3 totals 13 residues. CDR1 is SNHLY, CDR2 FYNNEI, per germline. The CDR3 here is CASSDRGVQPQHF. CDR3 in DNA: TGTGCCAGCAGTGATCGAGGGGTTCAGCCCCAGCATTTT.

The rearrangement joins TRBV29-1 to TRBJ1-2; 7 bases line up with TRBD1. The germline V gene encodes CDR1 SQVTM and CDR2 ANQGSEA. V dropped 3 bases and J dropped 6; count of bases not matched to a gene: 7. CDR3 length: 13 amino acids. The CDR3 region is CSVDELGTDGYTF. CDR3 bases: TGCAGCGTTGATGAATTAGGGACAGATGGCTACACCTTC. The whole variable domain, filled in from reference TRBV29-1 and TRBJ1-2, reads SAVISQKPSRDICQRGTSLTIQCQVDSQVTMMFWYRQQPGQSLTLIATANQGSEATYESGFVIDKFPISRPNLTFSTLTVSNMSPEDSSIYLCSVDELGTDGYTFGSGTRLTVV.

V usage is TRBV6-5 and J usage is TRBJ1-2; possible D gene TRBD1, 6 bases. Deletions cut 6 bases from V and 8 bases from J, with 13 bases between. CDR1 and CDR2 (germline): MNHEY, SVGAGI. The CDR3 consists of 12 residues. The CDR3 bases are TGTGCCAGCAGCTCTAGGGGGGTGGGCTACACCTTC. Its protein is CASSSRGVGYTF.

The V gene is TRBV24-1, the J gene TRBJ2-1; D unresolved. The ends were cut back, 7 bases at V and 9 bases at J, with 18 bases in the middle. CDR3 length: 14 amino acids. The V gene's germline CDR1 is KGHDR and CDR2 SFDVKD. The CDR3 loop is CATSHGGGPIEQFF. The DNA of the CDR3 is TGTGCCACCAGCCATGGCGGTGGGCCGATTGAGCAGTTCTTC.

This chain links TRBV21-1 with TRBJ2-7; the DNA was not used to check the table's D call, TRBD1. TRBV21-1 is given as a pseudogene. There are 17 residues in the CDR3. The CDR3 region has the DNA TGTGCCAGCAGCAGAACCCTAACAGGGGGGAGGGACTACGAGCAGTACTTC. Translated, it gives CASSRTLTGGRDYEQYF.

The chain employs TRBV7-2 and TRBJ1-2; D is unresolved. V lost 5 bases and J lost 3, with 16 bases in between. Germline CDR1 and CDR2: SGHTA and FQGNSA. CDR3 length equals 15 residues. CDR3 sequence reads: CASSAIPGVDYGYTF. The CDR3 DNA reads TGTGCCAGCAGCGCAATCCCCGGGGTCGACTATGGCTACACCTTC.

DNA of the CDR3: TGTGCCAGCAGATCCCTTGGGGGGGGTGGAAAACTGTTTTTT. It encodes CASRSLGGGGKLFF. The J gene is TRBJ1-4, the V gene TRBV28; perhaps TRBD1 as D (5 bases). This CDR3 is built from 14 residues. CDR1 is MDHEN and CDR2 is SYDVKM in the germline V gene. The V end lost 6 bases, the J end lost 10 bases, and 18 bases lay between the germline ends.

The CDR3 DNA reads as TGTGCCAGCAGCTTTCATAGCGGGTACACCGGGGAGCTGTTTTTT. Translating it yields CASSFHSGYTGELFF. This rearrangement joins TRBV9 to TRBJ2-2; 7 nucleotides align to TRBD2. CDR1 SGDLS and CDR2 YYNGEE come from the germline V gene. The V and J ends lost 4 bases and 3 bases, in that order; junction bases with no gene match: 6. The CDR3 covers 15 residues.

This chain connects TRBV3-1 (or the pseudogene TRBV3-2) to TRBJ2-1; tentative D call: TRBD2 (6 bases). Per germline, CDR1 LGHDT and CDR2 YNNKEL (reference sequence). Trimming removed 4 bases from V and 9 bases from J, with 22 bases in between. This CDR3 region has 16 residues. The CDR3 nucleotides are TGTGCCAGCAGCCCTAGGGTAGGGGTAAAGCGGGCTGAGCAGTTCTTC. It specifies CASSPRVGVKRAEQFF.

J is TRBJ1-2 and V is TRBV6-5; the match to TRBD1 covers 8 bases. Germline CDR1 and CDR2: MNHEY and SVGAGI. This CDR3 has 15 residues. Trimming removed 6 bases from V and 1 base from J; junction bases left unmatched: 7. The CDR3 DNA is TGTGCCAGCAGAGGACAGGGAAATTATAACTATGGCTACACCTTC. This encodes CASRGQGNYNYGYTF.

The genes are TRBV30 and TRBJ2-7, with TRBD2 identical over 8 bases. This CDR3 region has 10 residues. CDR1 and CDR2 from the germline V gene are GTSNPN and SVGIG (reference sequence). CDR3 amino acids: CVAGGYEQYF. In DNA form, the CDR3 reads TGTGTGGCGGGAGGCTACGAGCAGTACTTC.

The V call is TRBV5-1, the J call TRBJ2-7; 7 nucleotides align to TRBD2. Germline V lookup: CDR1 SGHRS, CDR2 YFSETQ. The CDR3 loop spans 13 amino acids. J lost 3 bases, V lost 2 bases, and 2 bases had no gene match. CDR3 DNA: TGCGCCAGCAGCTTCTCGGGAGGCTACGAGCAGTACTTC. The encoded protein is CASSFSGGYEQYF.

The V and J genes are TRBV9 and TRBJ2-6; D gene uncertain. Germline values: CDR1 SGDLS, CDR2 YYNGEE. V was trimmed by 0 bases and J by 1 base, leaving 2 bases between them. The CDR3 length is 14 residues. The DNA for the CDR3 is TGTGCCAGCAGCGTAGGTTCTGGGGCCAACGTCCTGACTTTC. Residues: CASSVGSGANVLTF.

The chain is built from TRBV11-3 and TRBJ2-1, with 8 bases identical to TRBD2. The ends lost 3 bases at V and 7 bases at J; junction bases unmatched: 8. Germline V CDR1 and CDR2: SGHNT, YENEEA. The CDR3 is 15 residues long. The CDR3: CASSFTGGPQNEQFF. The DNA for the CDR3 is TGTGCCAGCAGCTTTACGGGAGGGCCTCAGAATGAGCAGTTCTTC.

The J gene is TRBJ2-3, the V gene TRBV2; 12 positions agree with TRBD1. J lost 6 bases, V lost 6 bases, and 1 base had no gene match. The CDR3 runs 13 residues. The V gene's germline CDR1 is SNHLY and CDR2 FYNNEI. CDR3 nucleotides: TGTGCCAGCAGGGGACAGGGGGCGGATACGCAGTATTTT. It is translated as CASRGQGADTQYF.

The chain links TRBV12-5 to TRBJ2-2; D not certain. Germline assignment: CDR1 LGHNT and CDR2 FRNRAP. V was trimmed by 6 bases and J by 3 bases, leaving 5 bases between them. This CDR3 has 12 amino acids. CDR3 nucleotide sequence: TGTGCTAGTGGAATCGACACCGGGGAGCTGTTTTTT. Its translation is CASGIDTGELFF.

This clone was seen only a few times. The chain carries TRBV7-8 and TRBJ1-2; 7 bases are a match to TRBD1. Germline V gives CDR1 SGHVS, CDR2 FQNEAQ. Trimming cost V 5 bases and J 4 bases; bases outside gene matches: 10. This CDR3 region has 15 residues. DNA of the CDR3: TGTGCCAGCAGCGCCTCAGGGGGGTCAGGCTATGGCTACACCTTC. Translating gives CASSASGGSGYGYTF.